The present T cell receptor beta chain was sequenced within a study of CD8 T cells in ankylosing spondylitis. TCRdb reprocessed the 5' RACE reads with MiXCR, giving one entry per CDR3 protein. The sample records around 150,000 distinct CDR3 sequences, about 18% being singletons. V gave up 5 bases and J gave up 2 bases, with 17 bases separating them. The length of the CDR3 is 16 residues. Per the germline V gene, CDR1 is SNHLY and CDR2 is FYNNEI. This TCR was recovered from a male donor with ankylosing spondylitis or in good health (not recorded which). The sample taken for sequencing was blood, either unsorted or a sorted T cell fraction (not recorded which). The chain links TRBV2 to TRBJ2-3; no firm D call. In nucleotides, the CDR3 is TGTGCCAGCAGTCGTGGAGAATGGGAAGTCACAGATACGCAGTATTTT. Protein sequence: CASSRGEWEVTDTQYF. The whole variable domain, filled in from reference TRBV2 and TRBJ2-3, reads EPEVTQTPSHQVTQMGQEVILRCVPISNHLYFYWYRQILGQKVEFLVSFYNNEISEKSEIFDDQFSVERPDGSNFTLKIRSTKLEDSAMYFCASSRGEWEVTDTQYFGPGTRLTVL.